This T cell receptor beta chain was sequenced during a study of Graves' ophthalmopathy and Graves' hyperthyroidism. The TCR beta CDR3 regions underwent amplification from RNA transcripts. In the first round, RT-PCR was carried out with HTBI primers, and a multiplex PCR formed the second round. TCRdb ran MiXCR on the multiplex PCR reads and lists one entry per CDR3 protein. The data show under 800,000 distinct CDR3 sequences, about a fifth seen once. Hyperthyroidism cases were recent diagnoses of under 2 months' duration in people aged 18 to 65. Germline V lookup: CDR1 MNHEY, CDR2 SVGAGI. Between the trimmed V and J ends, which lost 6 bases and 2 bases, there was a span of 11 bases. The CDR3 runs 13 residues. Regarding the study as a whole: Predictions made by the model for ophthalmopathy progression reached 70.59% sensitivity and almost 75% specificity. Thyroid clonotypes that were expanded above 0.001 frequency mostly also appeared in blood.

This clonotype was seen ten or more times. Its cognate antigen is unknown. The chain employs TRBV6-5 and TRBJ2-7; a weak D match, TRBD2 (6 bases). The receptor comes from a woman aged 18 to 35 with stable Graves' hyperthyroidism. Some clones in this sample may be carry-over from other donors' samples. Sample: peripheral blood. CDR3 loop: CASSVSGPYEQYF. DNA of the CDR3: TGTGCCAGCAGCGTTAGCGGCCCCTACGAGCAGTACTTC.